The TCR beta chain described here comes from a study of siplizumab effects on memory and regulatory T cells. Study information: Paired mixed lymphocyte reactions used siplizumab at about 1 ug/mL or no drug.

Study findings and constraints: Most proliferating CD4+ or CD8+ clones, roughly 75-97%, had no naive or memory assignment. The apparent diversity of naive T cells exceeded that of memory cells, and naive T cells seemed to make a major contribution to the alloresponse.

In each sample, about 10^5 TCR templates were assayed. Sequencing was performed with immunoSEQ multiplex PCR; in TCRdb, only in-frame clones are kept and a portion is missing. Altogether fewer than 25,000 clones are present, 44% being singletons, with the ten largest covering 6% to 7%. The mixed lymphocyte reaction cells were cocultured at 37°C for 6 to 7 days. With 2 bases removed from V and 9 bases from J, the gap between germline ends came to 17 bases. The germline gives CDR1 SGHDN, CDR2 FVKESK. CDR3 length: 15 amino acids. In the case of this clone: Its cognate antigen is unknown.

The rearrangement joins TRBV14 to TRBJ2-4, with D hard to call. What was sequenced was CFSE-low (dividing) CD4+ T cells sorted from an allogeneic mixed lymphocyte reaction. The receptor was isolated from a human donor in good health; the cells came from an allogeneic mixed lymphocyte reaction. Some clones in this sample may be carry-over from other donors' samples. The CDR3 nucleotides are TGTGCCAGCAGCCAACGACAAAACCTGGGTGGCATTCAGTACTTC. Amino acid sequence: CASSQRQNLGGIQYF. The full variable domain, its missing parts supplied by reference TRBV14 and TRBJ2-4, is EAGVTQFPSHSVIEKGQTVTLRCDPISGHDNLYWYRRVMGKEIKFLLHFVKESKQDESGMPNNRFLAERTGGTYSTLKVQPAELEDSGVYFCASSQRQNLGGIQYFGAGTRLSVL.